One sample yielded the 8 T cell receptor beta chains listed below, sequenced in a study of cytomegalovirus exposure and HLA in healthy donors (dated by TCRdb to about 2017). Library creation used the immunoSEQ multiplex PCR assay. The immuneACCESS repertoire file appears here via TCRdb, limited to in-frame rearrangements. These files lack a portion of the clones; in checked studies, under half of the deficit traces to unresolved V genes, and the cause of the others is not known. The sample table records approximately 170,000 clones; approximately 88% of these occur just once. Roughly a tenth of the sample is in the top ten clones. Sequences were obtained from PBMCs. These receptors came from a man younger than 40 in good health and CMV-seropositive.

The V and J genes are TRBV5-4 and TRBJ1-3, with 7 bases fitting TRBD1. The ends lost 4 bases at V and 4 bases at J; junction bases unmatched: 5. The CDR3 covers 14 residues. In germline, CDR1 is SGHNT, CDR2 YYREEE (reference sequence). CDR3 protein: CASSPDRRGNTIYF. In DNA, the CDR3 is TGTGCCAGCAGCCCGGACAGGAGGGGAAACACCATATATTTT. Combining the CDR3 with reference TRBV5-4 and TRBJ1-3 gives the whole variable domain ETGVTQSPTHLIKTRGQQVTLRCSSQSGHNTVSWYQQALGQGPQFIFQYYREEENGRGNFPPRFSGLQFPNYSSELNVNALELDDSALYLCASSPDRRGNTIYFGEGSWLTVV.

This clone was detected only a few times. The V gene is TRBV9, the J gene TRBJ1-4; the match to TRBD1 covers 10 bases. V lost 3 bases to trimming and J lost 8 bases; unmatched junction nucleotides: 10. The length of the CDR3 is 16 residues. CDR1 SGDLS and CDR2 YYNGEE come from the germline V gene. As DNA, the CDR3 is TGTGCCAGCAGCGGATATAAGGGACAGGGGTGGGAAAAACTGTTTTTT. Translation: CASSGYKGQGWEKLFF.

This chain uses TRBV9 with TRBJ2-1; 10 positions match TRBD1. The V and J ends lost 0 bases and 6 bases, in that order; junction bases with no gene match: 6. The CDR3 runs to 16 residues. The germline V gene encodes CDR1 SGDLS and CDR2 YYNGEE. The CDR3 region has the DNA TGTGCCAGCAGCGTAGGTCCGGGACAGGGGTTCAATGAGCAGTTCTTC. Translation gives CASSVGPGQGFNEQFF.

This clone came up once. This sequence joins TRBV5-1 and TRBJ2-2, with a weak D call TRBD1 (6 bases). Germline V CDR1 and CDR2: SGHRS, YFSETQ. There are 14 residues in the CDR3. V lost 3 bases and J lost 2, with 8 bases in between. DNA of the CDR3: TGCGCCAGCAGCTCCGGGACAAACACCGGGGAGCTGTTTTTT. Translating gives CASSSGTNTGELFF.

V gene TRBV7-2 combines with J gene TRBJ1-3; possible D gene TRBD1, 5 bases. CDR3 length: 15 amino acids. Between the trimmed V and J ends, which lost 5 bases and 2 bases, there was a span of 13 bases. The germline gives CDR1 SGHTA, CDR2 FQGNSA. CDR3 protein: CASSPVGGAGNTIYF. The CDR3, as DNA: TGTGCCAGCAGCCCAGTGGGGGGGGCTGGAAACACCATATATTTT.

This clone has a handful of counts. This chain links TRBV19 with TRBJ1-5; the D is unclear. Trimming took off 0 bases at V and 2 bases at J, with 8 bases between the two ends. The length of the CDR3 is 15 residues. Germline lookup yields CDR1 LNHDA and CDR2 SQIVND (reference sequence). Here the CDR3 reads CASSIDLPGNQPQHF. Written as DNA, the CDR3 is TGTGCCAGTAGTATAGATCTCCCAGGCAATCAGCCCCAGCATTTT.

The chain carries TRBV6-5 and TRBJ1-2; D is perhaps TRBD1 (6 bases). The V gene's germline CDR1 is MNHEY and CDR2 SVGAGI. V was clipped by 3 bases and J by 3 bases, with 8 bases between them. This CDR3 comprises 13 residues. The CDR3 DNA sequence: TGTGCCAGCAGTTATGGGACACACTATGGCTACACCTTC. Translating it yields CASSYGTHYGYTF.

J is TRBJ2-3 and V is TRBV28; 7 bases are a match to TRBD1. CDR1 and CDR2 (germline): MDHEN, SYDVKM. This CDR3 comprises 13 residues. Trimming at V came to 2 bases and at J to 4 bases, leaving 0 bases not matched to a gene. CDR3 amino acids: CASSLQGADTQYF. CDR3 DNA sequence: TGTGCCAGCAGTTTACAGGGGGCAGATACGCAGTATTTT.